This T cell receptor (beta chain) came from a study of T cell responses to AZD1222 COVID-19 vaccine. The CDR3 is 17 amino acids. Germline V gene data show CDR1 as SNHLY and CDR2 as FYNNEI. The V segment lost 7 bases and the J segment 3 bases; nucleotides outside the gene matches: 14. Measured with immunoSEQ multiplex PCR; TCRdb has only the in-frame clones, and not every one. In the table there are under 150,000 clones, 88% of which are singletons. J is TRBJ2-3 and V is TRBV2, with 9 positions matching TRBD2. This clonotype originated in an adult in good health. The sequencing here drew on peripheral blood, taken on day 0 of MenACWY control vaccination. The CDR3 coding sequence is TGTGCCAGCATCCCCACTTTTCGAGCGGGAGGAACAGATACGCAGTATTTT. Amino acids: CASIPTFRAGGTDTQYF.